This T cell receptor (beta chain) appears in the sequencing data of a study of CD8 T cells in ankylosing spondylitis. Study conclusions and caveats: A motif of roughly eight highly homologous TCR beta variants was seen as apparently characteristic of ankylosing spondylitis blood.

This clonotype appeared many times. Antigen unknown. MiXCR was run by TCRdb on the 5' RACE reads, yielding one entry per CDR3 protein. The repertoire holds fewer than 550,000 distinct CDR3 sequences, less than 6% seen once, with roughly 3.5% in the top ten. The specimen sequenced was blood, either unsorted or a sorted T cell fraction (not recorded which). The sequence was obtained from a male donor with ankylosing spondylitis.

CDR3 sequence (DNA): TGTGCCAGCAGCTTACGATTCCGCCGAGAGACCCAGTACTTC. Protein sequence: CASSLRFRRETQYF. The rearrangement links TRBV7-8 to TRBJ2-5, with unresolved D. V was cut by 2 bases and J by 4 bases, with 11 bases left in between. The CDR3 has 14 residues. In germline, CDR1 is SGHVS, CDR2 FQNEAQ.